The clone carrying this TCR beta chain was counted only a few times. The germline gene is not matched at one end of the junction; a read error may be the cause. Treatment of any kind had been given to no patient before thyroid surgery. The CDR3 runs to 15 residues. CDR1 is MNHEY, CDR2 SVGAGI, per germline. The record originates from a study of metastatic and nonmetastatic thyroid tumors. From the PCR reads, TCRdb re-called clones with MiXCR. The sample includes under 30,000 clones, about 4.1% seen only once; the top ten take 20% to 25%. The J gene is TRBJ2-2, the V gene TRBV6-5, with TRBD2 identical over 7 bases. The clonotype was recovered from a female donor with papillary thyroid cancer or a benign thyroid nodule (not recorded which). Some clones in this sample may be carry-over from other donors' samples. Sequenced material: blood. The DNA for the CDR3 is TGTGCTAGCAGTTACCTAGCGGCGAACACCGGGGAGCTGTTTTTT. Translating gives CASSYLAANTGELFF.